This T cell receptor beta chain was captured in a study of radiotherapy plus CTLA-4 blockade in lung cancer. Overall study: Among patients, more than 15% showed objective responses, and roughly 31% had disease control. Study-wide findings and caveats: Expansion in blood of tumor-derived TCR clones was seen after radiotherapy plus ipilimumab. Interferon-beta, together with early blood T cell clone dynamics, reportedly best predicted response.

The table came from immunoSEQ multiplex PCR; TCRdb's copy has only in-frame clones and leaves some out. The data contain about 100,000 clones, 83% of them singletons. A note on this clone: The antigen is undetermined.

Trimming cost V 4 bases and J 1 base; bases outside gene matches: 10. Germline assignment: CDR1 SGHNT and CDR2 YYREEE (reference sequence). There are 16 residues in the CDR3. The rearrangement joins TRBV5-4 to TRBJ1-1; 7 bases fit TRBD1. The TCR was taken from a human donor with non-small cell lung cancer who had stable disease on radiotherapy plus ipilimumab. The sequencing used peripheral blood, collected from a patient treated with radiotherapy plus ipilimumab. This chain's CDR3 is CASSQGGGRGNTEAFF. CDR3 nucleotide sequence: TGTGCCAGCAGCCAAGGAGGGGGCAGAGGGAACACTGAAGCTTTCTTT.